Presented here are 27 T cell receptor beta chains from one specimen sequenced in a study of patients and donors after allogeneic stem cell transplantation. Using its own MiXCR run on the RT-PCR reads, TCRdb lists one record per CDR3 protein. The sample shows approximately 250,000 distinct CDR3 sequences, 13% to 15% of them seen only once. Sequencing was done on a sample of blood, either unsorted or a sorted T cell fraction (not recorded which). These receptors originate from a human donor who was either an allogeneic HSCT recipient or a stem cell or donor lymphocyte infusion donor (not recorded which). It is not recorded whose cells these are; they may come from a transplant donor.

This chain connects TRBV30 to TRBJ2-1, with D unresolved. Germline V CDR1 and CDR2: GTSNPN, SVGIG (reference sequence). Trimming took 3 bases from V and 7 from J, leaving 10 bases between them. The CDR3 consists of 12 residues. The CDR3 nucleotides read TGTGCCTGGAGCCCAGACTCAAATGAGCAGTTCTTC. Translation: CAWSPDSNEQFF.

This clonotype came up a few times. V gene TRBV20-1 combines with J gene TRBJ1-2; perhaps TRBD1 as D (6 bases). The CDR3 consists of 13 residues. The germline V gene encodes CDR1 DFQATT and CDR2 SNEGSKA (reference sequence). Trimming pared 2 bases from V and 4 bases from J, leaving 11 bases between. CDR3 coding DNA: TGCAGTGCTAGATGGACAGTCGGCTATGGCTACACCTTC. Residues: CSARWTVGYGYTF.

This clonotype has only a few counts. This chain uses TRBV20-1 with TRBJ1-2, with a possible D match to TRBD1 (5 bases). The CDR3 is 13 amino acids. Germline CDR1 reads DFQATT; CDR2 reads SNEGSKA (reference sequence). Trimming removed 6 bases from V and 2 bases from J, with 13 bases in between. The CDR3 sequence is CSASVRENYGYTF. The CDR3 nucleotides are TGCAGTGCCTCCGTCAGGGAAAACTATGGCTACACCTTC.

This clonotype has ten or more counts. V gene TRBV20-1 combines with J gene TRBJ2-7; D might be TRBD1 or TRBD2, each matching 7 bases. The CDR3 has 14 amino acids. Looked up from germline, CDR1 is DFQATT and CDR2 is SNEGSKA (reference sequence). V dropped 5 bases and J dropped 1 base, with 15 bases sitting between them. The CDR3 nucleotides read TGCAGTGCTCCCTCGGGGGGACAGTCCTACGAGCAGTACTTC. Translation gives CSAPSGGQSYEQYF.

This chain joins TRBV28 and TRBJ1-2; the D is unclear. V lost 7 bases and J 4 bases, leaving 16 bases between the germline ends. Looked up from germline, CDR1 is MDHEN and CDR2 is SYDVKM. The length of the CDR3 is 14 residues. The CDR3 loop reads CASTTGLGIYGYTF. CDR3 DNA: TGTGCCAGCACTACGGGCCTGGGGATCTATGGCTACACCTTC.

This clonotype was seen at least ten times. V and J are TRBV7-3 and TRBJ2-2; D perhaps matches TRBD1 (6 bases). Germline loops: CDR1 SGHTA, CDR2 FQGTGA. There are 17 residues in the CDR3. V lost 1 base and J lost 0, with 12 bases in between. As DNA, the CDR3 is TGTGCCAGCAGCTTAAATGCCCCAGGGGCGAACACCGGGGAGCTGTTTTTT. It is translated as CASSLNAPGANTGELFF.

This clonotype was detected ten times or more. The chain is built from TRBV7-8 and TRBJ1-2, with 7 bases identical to TRBD1. CDR3 size: 15 residues. V shed 6 bases, J shed 6 bases, and the junction held 13 bases outside the gene matches. CDR1 and CDR2 from the germline V gene are SGHVS and FQNEAQ. In nucleotides, the CDR3 is TGTGCCAGCAGTCCACGGGCAGGGGGGGGGAATGGCTACACCTTC. As protein: CASSPRAGGGNGYTF. Full variable domain (remainder filled in from reference TRBV7-8 and TRBJ1-2): GAGVSQSPRYKVAKRGQDVALRCDPISGHVSLFWYQQALGQGPEFLTYFQNEAQLDKSGLPSDRFFAERPEGSVSTLKIQRTQQEDSAVYLCASSPRAGGGNGYTFGSGTRLTVV.

The table lists this clonotype with a few counts. This chain connects TRBV12-3 or TRBV12-4 to TRBJ1-5; no definite D call. V was trimmed by 6 bases and J by 6 bases, leaving 15 bases between them. This CDR3 is built from 14 residues. CDR3 nucleotide sequence: TGTGCCAGCAGCTCGGTTACCGGAGGTCAGCCCCAGCATTTT. Translated: CASSSVTGGQPQHF.

The table lists this clonotype with many counts. The chain uses TRBV5-1 and TRBJ1-1, with unresolved D. The CDR3 has 14 amino acids. Germline V gene data show CDR1 as SGHRS and CDR2 as YFSETQ. V gave up 1 base and J gave up 3 bases, with 10 bases separating them. In nucleotides, the CDR3 is TGCGCCAGCAGCTTGTGGGGTCCCGACACTGAAGCTTTCTTT. Amino acid sequence: CASSLWGPDTEAFF.

The rearrangement uses TRBV2 and TRBJ2-7; no definite D call. V lost 7 bases, J lost 5 bases, and 12 bases lay in between. Germline CDR1 reads SNHLY; CDR2 reads FYNNEI. The CDR3 consists of 12 residues. The CDR3 reads CASNGPVNEQYF. CDR3 nucleotide sequence: TGTGCCAGCAATGGCCCTGTCAACGAGCAGTACTTC.

The rearrangement uses TRBV7-6 and TRBJ2-5; D remains unclear. V dropped 2 bases and J dropped 5 bases, with 9 bases sitting between them. The germline gives CDR1 SGHVS, CDR2 FNYEAQ. The CDR3 totals 13 residues. The CDR3 DNA reads TGTGCCAGCAGCTTAATTCGGTTGGAGACCCAGTACTTC. It yields the protein CASSLIRLETQYF.

In its sample, this clonotype was seen a few times. The chain links TRBV7-2 to TRBJ1-2, with D tentatively TRBD1 (5 bases). This CDR3 contains 16 residues. With 1 base removed from V and 0 bases from J, the gap between germline ends came to 12 bases. Germline V gives CDR1 SGHTA, CDR2 FQGNSA. The CDR3 loop is CASSLGRDYSNYGYTF. For the CDR3, the DNA is TGTGCCAGCAGCTTAGGCCGGGACTATTCTAACTATGGCTACACCTTC.

The chain uses TRBV9 and TRBJ2-7; 7 bases align to TRBD2. The CDR3 is 14 residues long. V shed 4 bases and J 4 bases; nucleotides not matched to a gene: 8. Germline loops: CDR1 SGDLS, CDR2 YYNGEE. The CDR3 spells CASSKGGGGYEQYF. CDR3 DNA sequence: TGTGCCAGCAGCAAGGGTGGGGGGGGGTACGAGCAGTACTTC.

This clonotype has at least ten counts. The genes are TRBV5-1 and TRBJ2-1, with TRBD2 identical over 9 bases. From germline, CDR1 is SGHRS and CDR2 YFSETQ. The CDR3 sequence is 16 residues long. V was pared by 2 bases and J by 10 bases, with 13 bases of the junction left unmatched. CDR3 sequence reads: CASSFYGLAGSGEQFF. The CDR3 nucleotides are TGCGCCAGCAGCTTCTATGGGCTAGCGGGAAGCGGGGAGCAGTTCTTC.

This chain connects TRBV7-9 to TRBJ2-7; 10 bases fit TRBD2. Trimming at V came to 1 base and at J to 5 bases, leaving 5 bases not matched to a gene. CDR1 is SEHNR and CDR2 is FQNEAQ in the germline V gene (reference sequence). This CDR3 is 15 amino acids long. Here the CDR3 reads CASSLDTGTSDEQYF. CDR3 coding DNA: TGTGCCAGCAGCTTAGACACCGGGACTAGCGACGAGCAGTACTTC.

This clonotype was observed many times. The chain has TRBV6-2 or TRBV6-3 and TRBJ1-6; TRBD1 is a possible D gene (5 bases). Trimming stripped 6 bases from V and 1 base from J, with 19 bases between. Germline CDR1 is MNHEY and CDR2 is SVGEGT. The CDR3 runs to 18 residues. The CDR3 DNA sequence: TGTGCCAGCAGAAACGTCGTCGGGGCACGGTCCTATAATTCACCCCTCCACTTT. Encoded protein: CASRNVVGARSYNSPLHF.

This chain links TRBV7-6 with TRBJ2-7; 8 bases align to TRBD1. This CDR3 contains 15 residues. Looked up from germline, CDR1 is SGHVS and CDR2 is FNYEAQ. Trimming at V came to 5 bases and at J to 6 bases, leaving 12 bases not matched to a gene. The CDR3 DNA reads as TGTGCCAGCAGCCAGCCCGGGACAGGTACGGGCGAGCAGTACTTC. It codes for CASSQPGTGTGEQYF.

This clonotype came up a few times. The chain has TRBV6-1 and TRBJ2-7; tentatively, D is TRBD1 (6 bases). The CDR3 is made up of 15 amino acids. Trimming took off 8 bases at V and 4 bases at J, with 21 bases between the two ends. Germline CDR1 reads MNHNS; CDR2 reads SASEGT. In DNA, the CDR3 is TGTGCCAGCGAACCACCGGGACAAGTAAGGTACGAGCAGTACTTC. Translated, it gives CASEPPGQVRYEQYF.

This clonotype came up many times. This rearrangement joins TRBV14 to TRBJ2-7; D is possibly TRBD1 or TRBD2 (5 bases each). The CDR3 is 14 residues long. Between the trimmed V and J ends, which lost 1 base and 1 base, there was a span of 8 bases. From germline, CDR1 is SGHDN and CDR2 FVKESK. The CDR3 here is CASSQGWGSYEQYF. CDR3 in DNA: TGTGCCAGCAGCCAAGGGTGGGGGTCCTACGAGCAGTACTTC. Full variable domain (remainder filled in from reference TRBV14 and TRBJ2-7): EAGVTQFPSHSVIEKGQTVTLRCDPISGHDNLYWYRRVMGKEIKFLLHFVKESKQDESGMPNNRFLAERTGGTYSTLKVQPAELEDSGVYFCASSQGWGSYEQYFGPGTRLTVT.

This clonotype was counted ten times or more. The rearrangement links TRBV12-3 or TRBV12-4 to TRBJ2-7; a weak D match, TRBD2 (6 bases). Trimming shortened V by 2 bases and J by 9 bases, and 11 bases separated the two germline ends. The CDR3 totals 12 residues. As DNA, the CDR3 is TGTGCCAGCAGTTTACTCCGGGGGAGGCAGTACTTC. Protein: CASSLLRGRQYF.

This clonotype was seen ten or more times. The rearrangement joins TRBV10-3 to TRBJ1-1; TRBD1 agrees at 8 bases. CDR3 size: 13 residues. Per the germline V gene, CDR1 is ENHRY and CDR2 is SYGVKD. Trimming took 4 bases from V and 4 from J; bases not matched to a gene: 2. The CDR3 region has the DNA TGTGCCATCAGTGCAACAGGGGGCACTGAAGCTTTCTTT. Encoded protein: CAISATGGTEAFF.

This clonotype was recorded a few times. V usage is TRBV6-2 or TRBV6-3 and J usage is TRBJ2-3, with D perhaps TRBD2 (6 bases). The germline V and J ends were trimmed by 2 bases and 2 bases, with 26 bases remaining between them. Germline CDR1 reads MNHEY; CDR2 reads SVGEGT. There are 20 residues in the CDR3. CDR3 in amino acids: CASSYPLGVTGLPITDTQYF. CDR3 sequence (DNA): TGTGCCAGCAGTTACCCCCTGGGGGTTACGGGACTCCCTATCACAGATACGCAGTATTTT.

This clonotype was seen more than once but under ten times. The gene calls are TRBV19 and TRBJ2-2; a weak D match, TRBD1 (5 bases). Trimming shortened V by 4 bases and J by 4 bases, and 10 bases separated the two germline ends. The CDR3 spans 14 residues. Germline V gives CDR1 LNHDA, CDR2 SQIVND (reference sequence). CDR3 in amino acids: CASSTGIRTGELFF. Here the CDR3 DNA reads TGTGCCAGTAGTACAGGGATCCGCACCGGGGAGCTGTTTTTT.

This clonotype occurred a few times. This chain joins TRBV20-1 and TRBJ2-7, with D perhaps matching TRBD2 (5 bases). Trimming left V 4 bases short and J 1 base short, with 17 bases between. CDR3 size: 15 residues. Germline CDR1 and CDR2: DFQATT and SNEGSKA (reference sequence). In DNA form, the CDR3 reads TGCAGTGCTAAGGACTTGTCAAAGAATTCCTACGAGCAGTACTTC. It encodes CSAKDLSKNSYEQYF.

This clonotype was seen more than once but under ten times. V usage is TRBV30 and J usage is TRBJ2-2, with D possibly being TRBD1 (6 bases). The CDR3 has 14 amino acids. Trimming shortened V by 1 base and J by 3 bases, and 9 bases separated the two germline ends. The germline V gene encodes CDR1 GTSNPN and CDR2 SVGIG (reference sequence). The CDR3, as DNA: TGTGCCTGGAGTGGCAAGGGGGACACCGGGGAGCTGTTTTTT. It translates to CAWSGKGDTGELFF.

In its sample, this clonotype was seen a few times. J is TRBJ1-2 and V is TRBV20-1; D remains unclear. V was cut by 0 bases and J by 1 base, with 3 bases left in between. Germline CDR1 is DFQATT and CDR2 is SNEGSKA (reference sequence). This CDR3 contains 12 residues. The CDR3 DNA is TGCAGTGCTAGAGAAAGTAACTATGGCTACACCTTC. It translates to CSARESNYGYTF.

Here the CDR3 DNA reads TGTGCCAGCAGCCAAGACAGTTCCCATGGTCGGCCCCAGCATTTT. It yields the protein CASSQDSSHGRPQHF. V usage is TRBV4-2 and J usage is TRBJ1-5, with D unresolved. The CDR3 spans 15 residues. V lost 0 bases and J 9 bases, leaving 15 bases between the germline ends. Germline V CDR1 and CDR2: LGHNA, YNFKEQ.